This entry is about one T cell receptor (beta chain). The data were taken from a study of technical replicates of blood from a handful of donors. Assay used: immunoSEQ multiplex PCR; TCRdb lists only in-frame clones, some missing. The sample carries tens of thousands of clones, roughly 98% recorded once. The sequence came from a human donor in good health. Sequenced sample: T cells isolated from PBMCs.

The CDR3 DNA is TGTGCCAGCAGTTTTGGAACAGGGGGGACCTACGAGCAGTACTTC. As protein: CASSFGTGGTYEQYF. J is TRBJ2-7 and V is TRBV28; 8 positions match TRBD1. The germline CDR1 and CDR2 sequences are MDHEN and SYDVKM. V was clipped by 3 bases and J by 2 bases; unmatched bases: 6. The length of the CDR3 is 15 residues.